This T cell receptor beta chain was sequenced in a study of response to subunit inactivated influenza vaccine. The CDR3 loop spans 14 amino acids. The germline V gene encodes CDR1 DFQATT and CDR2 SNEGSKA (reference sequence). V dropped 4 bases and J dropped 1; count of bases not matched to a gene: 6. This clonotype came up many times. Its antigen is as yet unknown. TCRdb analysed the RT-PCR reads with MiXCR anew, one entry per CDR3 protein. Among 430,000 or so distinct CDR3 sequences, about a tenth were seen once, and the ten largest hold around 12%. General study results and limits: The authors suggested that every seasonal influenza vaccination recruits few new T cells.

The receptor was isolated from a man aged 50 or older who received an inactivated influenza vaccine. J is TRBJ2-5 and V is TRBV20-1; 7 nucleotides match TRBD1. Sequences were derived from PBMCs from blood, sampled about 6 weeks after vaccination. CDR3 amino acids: CSATDDRVQETQYF. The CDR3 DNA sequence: TGCAGTGCTACCGATGACAGGGTCCAAGAGACCCAGTACTTC.